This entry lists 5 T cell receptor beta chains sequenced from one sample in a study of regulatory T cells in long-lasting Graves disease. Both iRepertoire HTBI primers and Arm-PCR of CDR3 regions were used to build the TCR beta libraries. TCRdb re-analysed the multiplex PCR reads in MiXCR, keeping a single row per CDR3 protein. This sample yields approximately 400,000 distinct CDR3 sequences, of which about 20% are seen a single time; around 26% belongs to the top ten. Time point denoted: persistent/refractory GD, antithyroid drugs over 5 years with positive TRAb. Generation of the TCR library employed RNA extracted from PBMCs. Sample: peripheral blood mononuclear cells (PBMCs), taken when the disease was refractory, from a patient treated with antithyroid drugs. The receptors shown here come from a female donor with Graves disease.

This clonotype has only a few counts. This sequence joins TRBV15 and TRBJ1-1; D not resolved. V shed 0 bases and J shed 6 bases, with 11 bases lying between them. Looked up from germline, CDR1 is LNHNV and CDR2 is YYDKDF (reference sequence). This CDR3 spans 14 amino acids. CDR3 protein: CATSRDRGGAEAFF. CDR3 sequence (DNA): TGTGCCACCAGCAGAGATCGGGGTGGCGCTGAAGCTTTCTTT.

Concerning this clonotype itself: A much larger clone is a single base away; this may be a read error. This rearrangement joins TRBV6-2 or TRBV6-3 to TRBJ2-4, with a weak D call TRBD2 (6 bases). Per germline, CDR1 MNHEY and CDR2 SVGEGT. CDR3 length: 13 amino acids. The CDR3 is CAASPGVKNIQHF. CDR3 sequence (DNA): TGTGCCGCCAGCCCGGGGGTCAAAAACATTCAGCACTTC.

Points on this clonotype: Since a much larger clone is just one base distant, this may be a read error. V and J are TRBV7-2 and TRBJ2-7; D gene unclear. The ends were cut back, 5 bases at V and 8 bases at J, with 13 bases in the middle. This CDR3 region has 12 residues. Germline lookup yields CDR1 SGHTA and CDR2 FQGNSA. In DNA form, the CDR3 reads TGTGCCAGCAGCCAAACTACAGACAAGCAGTACTTC. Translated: CASSQTTDKQYF. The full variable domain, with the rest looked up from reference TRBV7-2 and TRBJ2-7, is GAGVSQSPSNKVTEKGKDVELRCDPISGHTALYWYRQSLGQGLEFLIYFQGNSAPDKSGLPSDRFSAERTGGSVSTLTIQRTQQEDSAVYLCASSQTTDKQYFGPGTRLTVT.

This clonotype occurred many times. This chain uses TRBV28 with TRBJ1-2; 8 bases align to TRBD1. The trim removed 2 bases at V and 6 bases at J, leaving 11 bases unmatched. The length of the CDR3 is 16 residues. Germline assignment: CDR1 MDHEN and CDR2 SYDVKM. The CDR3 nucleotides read TGTGCCAGCAGTTTACTTAACGGACAGGGAACAAATGGCTACACCTTC. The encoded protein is CASSLLNGQGTNGYTF.

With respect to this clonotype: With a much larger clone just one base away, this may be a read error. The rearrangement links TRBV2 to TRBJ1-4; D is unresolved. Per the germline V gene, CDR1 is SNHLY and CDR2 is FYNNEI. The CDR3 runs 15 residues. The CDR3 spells CASRAVASTNKKLFF. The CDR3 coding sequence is TGTGCCAGCAGGGCGGTGGCTTCGACTAATAAAAAACTGTTTTTT.